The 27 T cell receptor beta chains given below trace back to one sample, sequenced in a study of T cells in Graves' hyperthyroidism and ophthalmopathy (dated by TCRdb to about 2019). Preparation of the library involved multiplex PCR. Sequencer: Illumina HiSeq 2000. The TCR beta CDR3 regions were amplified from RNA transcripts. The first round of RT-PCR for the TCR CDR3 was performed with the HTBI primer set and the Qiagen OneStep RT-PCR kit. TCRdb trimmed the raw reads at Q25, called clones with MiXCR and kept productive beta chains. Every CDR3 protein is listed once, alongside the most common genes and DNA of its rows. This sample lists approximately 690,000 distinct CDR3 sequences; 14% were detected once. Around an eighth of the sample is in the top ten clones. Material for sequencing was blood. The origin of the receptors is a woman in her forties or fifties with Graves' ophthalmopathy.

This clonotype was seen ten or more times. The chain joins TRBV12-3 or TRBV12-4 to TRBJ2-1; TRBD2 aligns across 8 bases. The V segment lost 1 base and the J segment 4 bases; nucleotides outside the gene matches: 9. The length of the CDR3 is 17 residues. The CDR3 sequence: CASSLGAAGGLYNEQFF. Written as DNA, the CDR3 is TGTGCCAGCAGTTTAGGGGCTGCGGGAGGTCTATACAATGAGCAGTTCTTC.

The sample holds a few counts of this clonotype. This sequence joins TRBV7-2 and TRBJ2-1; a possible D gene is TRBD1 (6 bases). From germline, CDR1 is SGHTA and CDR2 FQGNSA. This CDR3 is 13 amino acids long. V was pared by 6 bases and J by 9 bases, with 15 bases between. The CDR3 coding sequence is TGTGCCAGCAGACTAGGGCAGGGGAGTGAGCAGTTCTTC. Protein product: CASRLGQGSEQFF.

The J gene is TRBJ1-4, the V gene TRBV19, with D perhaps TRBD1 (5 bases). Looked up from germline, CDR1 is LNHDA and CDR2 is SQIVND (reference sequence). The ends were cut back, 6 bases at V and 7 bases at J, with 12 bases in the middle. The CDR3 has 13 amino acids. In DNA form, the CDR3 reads TGTGCCAGTAGACCGACAGAGGCTGAAAAACTGTTTTTT. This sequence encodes CASRPTEAEKLFF.

The CDR3 loop reads CASSYRDAVYEQYF. The CDR3 DNA sequence: TGTGCCAGTAGCTACCGGGACGCAGTCTACGAGCAGTACTTC. V gene TRBV19 combines with J gene TRBJ2-7, with D perhaps assigned TRBD1 or TRBD2 (5 bases each). In germline, CDR1 is LNHDA, CDR2 SQIVND (reference sequence). V was trimmed by 6 bases and J by 3 bases, leaving 15 bases between them. This CDR3 has 14 amino acids.

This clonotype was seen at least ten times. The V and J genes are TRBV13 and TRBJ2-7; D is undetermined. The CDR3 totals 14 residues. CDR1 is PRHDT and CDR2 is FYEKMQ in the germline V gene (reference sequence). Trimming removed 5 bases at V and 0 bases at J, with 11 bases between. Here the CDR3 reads CASSRHWRSYEQYF. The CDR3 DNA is TGTGCCAGCAGCCGACATTGGCGCTCCTACGAGCAGTACTTC.

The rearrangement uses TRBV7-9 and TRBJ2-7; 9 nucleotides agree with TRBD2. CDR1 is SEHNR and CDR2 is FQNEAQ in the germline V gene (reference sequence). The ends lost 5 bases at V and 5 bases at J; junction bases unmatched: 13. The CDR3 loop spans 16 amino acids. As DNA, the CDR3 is TGTGCCAGCAGCGCGAGGGCGGGAGGGCCGATGGACGAGCAGTACTTC. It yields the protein CASSARAGGPMDEQYF.

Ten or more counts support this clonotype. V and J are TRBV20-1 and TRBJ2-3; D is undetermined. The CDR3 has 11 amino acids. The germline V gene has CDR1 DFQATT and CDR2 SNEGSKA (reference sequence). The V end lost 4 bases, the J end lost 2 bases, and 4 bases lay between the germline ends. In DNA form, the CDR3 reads TGCAGTGCTACGGCCACAGATACGCAGTATTTT. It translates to CSATATDTQYF.

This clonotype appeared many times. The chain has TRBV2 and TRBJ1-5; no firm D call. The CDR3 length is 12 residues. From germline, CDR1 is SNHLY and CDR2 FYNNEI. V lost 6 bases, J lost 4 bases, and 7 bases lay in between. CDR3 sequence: CASSVSNQPQHF. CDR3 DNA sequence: TGTGCCAGCAGCGTCTCGAATCAGCCCCAGCATTTT.

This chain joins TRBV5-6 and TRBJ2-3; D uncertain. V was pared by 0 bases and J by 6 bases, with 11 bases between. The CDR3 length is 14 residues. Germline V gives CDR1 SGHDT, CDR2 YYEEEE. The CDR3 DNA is TGTGCCAGCAGCTTGGTGTCTACATCTGATACGCAGTATTTT. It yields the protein CASSLVSTSDTQYF.

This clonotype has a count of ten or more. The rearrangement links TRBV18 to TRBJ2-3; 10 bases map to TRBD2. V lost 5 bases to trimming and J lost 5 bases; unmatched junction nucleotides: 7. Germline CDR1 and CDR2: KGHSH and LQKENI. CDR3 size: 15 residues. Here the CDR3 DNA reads TGTGCCAGCTCATACCTAGCGGGAGCGGGAGATACGCAGTATTTT. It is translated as CASSYLAGAGDTQYF.

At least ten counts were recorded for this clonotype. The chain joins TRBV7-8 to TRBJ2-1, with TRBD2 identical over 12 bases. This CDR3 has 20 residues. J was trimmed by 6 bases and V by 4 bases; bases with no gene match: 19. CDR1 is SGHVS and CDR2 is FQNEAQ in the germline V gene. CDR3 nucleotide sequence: TGTGCCAGCAGCTATACCGACAACCGACTAGCGGGAGAATTGGGCAATGAGCAGTTCTTC. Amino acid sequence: CASSYTDNRLAGELGNEQFF. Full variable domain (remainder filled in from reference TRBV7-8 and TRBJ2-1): GAGVSQSPRYKVAKRGQDVALRCDPISGHVSLFWYQQALGQGPEFLTYFQNEAQLDKSGLPSDRFFAERPEGSVSTLKIQRTQQEDSAVYLCASSYTDNRLAGELGNEQFFGPGTRLTVL.

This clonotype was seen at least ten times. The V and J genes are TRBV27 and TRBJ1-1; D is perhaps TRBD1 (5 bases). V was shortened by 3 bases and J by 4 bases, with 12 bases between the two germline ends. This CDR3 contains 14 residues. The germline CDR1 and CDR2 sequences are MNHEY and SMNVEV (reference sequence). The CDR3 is CASSLSGRITEAFF. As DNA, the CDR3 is TGTGCCAGCAGTTTGTCAGGGAGGATCACTGAAGCTTTCTTT.

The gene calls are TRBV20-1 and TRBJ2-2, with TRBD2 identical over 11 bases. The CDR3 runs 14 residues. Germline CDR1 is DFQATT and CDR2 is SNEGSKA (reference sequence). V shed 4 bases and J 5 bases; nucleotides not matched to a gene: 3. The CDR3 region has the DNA TGCAGTGCTATTCTAGCGGGGGGAACCGGGGAGCTGTTTTTT. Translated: CSAILAGGTGELFF.

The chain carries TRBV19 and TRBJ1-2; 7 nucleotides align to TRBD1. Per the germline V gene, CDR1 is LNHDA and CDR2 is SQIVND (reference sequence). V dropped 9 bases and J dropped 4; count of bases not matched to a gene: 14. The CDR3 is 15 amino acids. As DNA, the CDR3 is TGTGCCAGCCGAACCGGGACAGAGAGGGGCTATGGCTACACCTTC. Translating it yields CASRTGTERGYGYTF. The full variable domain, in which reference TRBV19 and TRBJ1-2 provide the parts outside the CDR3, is DGGITQSPKYLFRKEGQNVTLSCEQNLNHDAMYWYRQDPGQGLRLIYYSQIVNDFQKGDIAEGYSVSREKKESFPLTVTSAQKNPTAFYLCASRTGTERGYGYTFGSGTRLTVV.

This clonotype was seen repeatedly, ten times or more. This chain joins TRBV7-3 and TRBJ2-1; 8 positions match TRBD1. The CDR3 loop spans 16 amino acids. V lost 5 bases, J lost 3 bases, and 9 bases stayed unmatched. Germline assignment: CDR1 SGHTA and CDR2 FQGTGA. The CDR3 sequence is CASSDQPGQVYNEQFF. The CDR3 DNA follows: TGTGCCAGCAGCGATCAGCCGGGACAGGTCTACAATGAGCAGTTCTTC.

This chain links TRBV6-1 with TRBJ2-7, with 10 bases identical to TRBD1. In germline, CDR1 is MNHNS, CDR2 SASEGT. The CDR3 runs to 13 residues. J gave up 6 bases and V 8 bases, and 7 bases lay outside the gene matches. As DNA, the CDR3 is TGTGCCAGCGTTAGACAGGGGGCCGTCGAGCAGTACTTC. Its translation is CASVRQGAVEQYF.

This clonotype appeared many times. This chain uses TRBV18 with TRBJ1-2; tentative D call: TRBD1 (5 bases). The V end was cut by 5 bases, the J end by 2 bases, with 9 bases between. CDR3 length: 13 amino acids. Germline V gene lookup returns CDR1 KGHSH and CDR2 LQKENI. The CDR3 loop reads CASSSDKNYGYTF. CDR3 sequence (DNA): TGTGCCAGCTCATCGGACAAGAACTATGGCTACACCTTC.

CDR3 loop: CASSSGLAGGHNEQFF. As DNA, the CDR3 is TGCGCCAGCAGCTCGGGACTAGCGGGAGGTCACAATGAGCAGTTCTTC. V usage is TRBV5-1 and J usage is TRBJ2-1, with 15 bases aligning to TRBD2. The germline CDR1 and CDR2 sequences are SGHRS and YFSETQ. The trim removed 3 bases at V and 5 bases at J, leaving 3 bases unmatched. This CDR3 region has 16 residues.

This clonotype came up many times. The CDR3 coding sequence is TGCAGTGCTAGAGATGCCGGTTTTAATTCACCCCTCCACTTT. It is translated as CSARDAGFNSPLHF. The chain joins TRBV20-1 to TRBJ1-6; D uncertain. Trimming removed 0 bases at V and 6 bases at J, with 9 bases between. Germline V gives CDR1 DFQATT, CDR2 SNEGSKA (reference sequence). CDR3 size: 14 residues.

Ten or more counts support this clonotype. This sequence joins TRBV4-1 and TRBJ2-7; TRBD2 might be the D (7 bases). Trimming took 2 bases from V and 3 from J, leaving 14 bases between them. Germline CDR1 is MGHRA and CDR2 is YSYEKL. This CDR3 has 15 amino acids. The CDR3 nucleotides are TGCGCCAGCAGCCAACGCGCGGGGGCAATCTACGAGCAGTACTTC. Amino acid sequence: CASSQRAGAIYEQYF.

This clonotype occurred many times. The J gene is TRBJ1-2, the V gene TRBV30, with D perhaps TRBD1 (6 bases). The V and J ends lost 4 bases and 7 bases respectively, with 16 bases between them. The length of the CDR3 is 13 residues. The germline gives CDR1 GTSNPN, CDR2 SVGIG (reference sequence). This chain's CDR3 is CAWNLNRVGGYTF. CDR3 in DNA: TGTGCCTGGAATTTGAACAGGGTCGGTGGCTACACCTTC. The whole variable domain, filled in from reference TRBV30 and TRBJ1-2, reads SQTIHQWPATLVQPVGSPLSLECTVEGTSNPNLYWYRQAAGRGLQLLFYSVGIGQISSEVPQNLSASRPQDRQFILSSKKLLLSDSGFYLCAWNLNRVGGYTFGSGTRLTVV.

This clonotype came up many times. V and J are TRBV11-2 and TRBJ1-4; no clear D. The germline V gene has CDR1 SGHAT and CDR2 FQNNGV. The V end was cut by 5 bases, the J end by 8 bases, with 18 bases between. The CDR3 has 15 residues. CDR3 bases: TGTGCCAGCAGCCCCCATCCCGAATTCAGCGAAAAACTGTTTTTT. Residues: CASSPHPEFSEKLFF.

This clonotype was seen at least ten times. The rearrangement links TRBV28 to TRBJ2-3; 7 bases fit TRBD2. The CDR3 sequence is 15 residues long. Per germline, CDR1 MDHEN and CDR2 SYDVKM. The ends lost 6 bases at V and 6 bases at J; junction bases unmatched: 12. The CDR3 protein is CASSSIAGTGDTQYF. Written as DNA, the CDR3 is TGTGCCAGCAGCTCTATAGCGGGCACGGGTGATACGCAGTATTTT.

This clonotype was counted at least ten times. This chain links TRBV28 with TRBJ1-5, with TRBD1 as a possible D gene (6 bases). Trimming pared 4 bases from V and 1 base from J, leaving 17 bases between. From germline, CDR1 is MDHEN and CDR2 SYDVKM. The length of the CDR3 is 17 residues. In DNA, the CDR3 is TGTGCCAGCAGTTACGGGGGCCCGGGGTCAAGCAATCAGCCCCAGCATTTT. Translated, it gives CASSYGGPGSSNQPQHF.

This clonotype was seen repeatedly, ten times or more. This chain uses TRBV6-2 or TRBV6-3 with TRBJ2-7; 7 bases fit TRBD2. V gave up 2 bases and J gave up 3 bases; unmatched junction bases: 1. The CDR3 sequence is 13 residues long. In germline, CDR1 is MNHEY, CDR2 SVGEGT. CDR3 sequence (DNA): TGTGCCAGCAGTTACGCTAGCGGCTACGAGCAGTACTTC. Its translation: CASSYASGYEQYF.

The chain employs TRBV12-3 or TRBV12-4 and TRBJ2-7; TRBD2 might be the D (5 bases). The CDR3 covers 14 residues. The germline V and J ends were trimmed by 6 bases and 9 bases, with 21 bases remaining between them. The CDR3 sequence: CASRNSGGSGGQYF. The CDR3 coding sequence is TGTGCCAGCAGAAACTCGGGCGGCTCAGGAGGGCAGTACTTC.

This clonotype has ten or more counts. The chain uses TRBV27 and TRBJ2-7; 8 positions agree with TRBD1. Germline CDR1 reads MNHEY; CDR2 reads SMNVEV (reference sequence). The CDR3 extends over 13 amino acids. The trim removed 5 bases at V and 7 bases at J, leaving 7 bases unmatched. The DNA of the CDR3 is TGTGCCAGCAGTCAAGGACAGGGAGTGGAGCAGTACTTC. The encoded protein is CASSQGQGVEQYF.